This TCR beta chain was observed in a study of blood T cell repertoires in COVID-19. Study background: The United States, Italy and Spain were the sources of the acute and convalescent COVID-19 samples. The cDNA or gDNA used as material had been derived from T cells, B-cell-depleted T cells, or PBMCs.

Only one count was recorded for this clone. Clones were sequenced by immunoSEQ multiplex PCR, and TCRdb holds only the in-frame ones, with some missing. The table includes 200,000 to 300,000 clones, around nine tenths detected once. Germline V lookup: CDR1 MNHNY, CDR2 SVGAGI (reference sequence). The V and J ends lost 10 bases and 8 bases respectively, with 23 bases between them. The CDR3 covers 15 residues. The chain combines TRBV6-6 with TRBJ1-4; D might be TRBD1 (6 bases). The sequenced sample was peripheral blood. The origin of this receptor is a man in his thirties or forties with active or convalescent COVID-19. Here the CDR3 reads CATLFSGTPAEKLFF. The CDR3 coding sequence is TGTGCCACACTTTTCTCCGGGACACCGGCCGAAAAACTGTTTTTT.